What follows are 10 T cell receptor beta chains derived from one specimen sequenced in a study of blood T cell repertoires in COVID-19. Assay used: immunoSEQ multiplex PCR; TCRdb lists only in-frame clones, some missing. The sample consists of a few hundred thousand clones, about 90% of them appearing once. The specimen sequenced was peripheral blood. The receptors derive from a woman in her forties or fifties who had recovered from COVID-19.

This clone was picked up one time. One end of the junction does not line up with germline, which may come from a read error. CDR3 DNA: TGCAGCGTTCAAGAGGACAGGGGGCGAGGTGGCTACACCTTC. Amino acid sequence: CSVQEDRGRGGYTF. This chain connects TRBV29-1 to TRBJ1-2; TRBD1 aligns across 11 bases. Looked up from germline, CDR1 is SQVTM and CDR2 is ANQGSEA. The CDR3 is 14 residues long. The full variable domain, rest sourced from reference TRBV29-1 and TRBJ1-2, is SAVISQKPSRDICQRGTSLTIQCQVDSQVTMMFWYRQQPGQSLTLIATANQGSEATYESGFVIDKFPISRPNLTFSTLTVSNMSPEDSSIYLCSVQEDRGRGGYTFGSGTRLTVV.

The rearrangement joins TRBV9 to TRBJ2-5; D possibly corresponds to TRBD2 (5 bases). Per germline, CDR1 SGDLS and CDR2 YYNGEE. The CDR3 runs to 13 residues. The ends were cut back, 2 bases at V and 2 bases at J, with 7 bases in the middle. The CDR3 protein is CASSVSGQETQYF. CDR3 sequence (DNA): TGTGCCAGCAGCGTTTCGGGGCAAGAGACCCAGTACTTC.

The chain employs TRBV9 and TRBJ2-1; 7 bases are a match to TRBD2. This CDR3 contains 17 residues. After removal of 0 bases from V and 3 bases from J, the junction contained 9 bases not matched to a gene. Germline CDR1 SGDLS, CDR2 YYNGEE. The CDR3 nucleotides are TGTGCCAGCAGCGTAGCTACCGCGGGAGCCCTCTACAATGAGCAGTTCTTC. Its protein is CASSVATAGALYNEQFF.

This chain links TRBV7-2 with TRBJ2-2; possibly TRBD2 for D (5 bases). CDR3 length: 15 amino acids. V gave up 2 bases and J gave up 3 bases, with 10 bases separating them. The germline V gene has CDR1 SGHTA and CDR2 FQGNSA. The CDR3 is CASSLQVGDTGELFF. The CDR3 DNA sequence: TGTGCCAGCAGCTTACAGGTGGGAGACACCGGGGAGCTGTTTTTT.

The V call is TRBV3-1 (or the pseudogene TRBV3-2), the J call TRBJ2-5; TRBD2 matches at 9 bases. The CDR3 is made up of 19 amino acids. The junction had 12 bases not matched to a gene; V was cut back by 0 bases and J by 1 base. Germline V CDR1 and CDR2: LGHDT, YNNKEL (reference sequence). CDR3 sequence reads: CASSQDPAGGFGAQETQYF. CDR3 coding DNA: TGTGCCAGCAGCCAAGATCCAGCGGGAGGATTCGGGGCCCAAGAGACCCAGTACTTC.

This clone was seen a handful of times. This chain uses TRBV2 with TRBJ2-7; possible D gene TRBD2, 5 bases. CDR1 and CDR2 from the germline V gene are SNHLY and FYNNEI. The CDR3 sequence is 16 residues long. V lost 1 base to trimming and J lost 0 bases, with 13 bases between them. The CDR3: CASSEEEGTISYEQYF. As DNA, the CDR3 is TGTGCCAGCAGTGAAGAAGAGGGCACCATCTCCTACGAGCAGTACTTC.

The CDR3 sequence is CASSLEGQGKREQFF. The DNA of the CDR3 is TGTGCCAGCAGTTTAGAGGGACAGGGAAAGCGTGAGCAGTTCTTC. J is TRBJ2-1 and V is TRBV27, with 9 bases lining up with TRBD1. V shed 2 bases, J shed 9 bases, and the junction held 8 bases outside the gene matches. The CDR3 contains 15 residues. CDR1 is MNHEY, CDR2 SMNVEV, per germline (reference sequence).

This chain uses TRBV6-5 with TRBJ1-1; D might be TRBD1 (5 bases). V lost 6 bases, J lost 11 bases, and 22 bases lay in between. Per germline, CDR1 MNHEY and CDR2 SVGAGI. The CDR3 has 14 amino acids. The CDR3 DNA reads as TGTGCCAGCAGACCCGACCGGGGGGGGTTTCGGGCTTTCTTT. Protein product: CASRPDRGGFRAFF.

The CDR3 region is CASSLGGGMVNREQYF. For the CDR3, the DNA is TGTGCCAGCAGCTTGGGTGGAGGGATGGTAAATCGCGAGCAGTACTTC. The chain couples TRBV5-4 to TRBJ2-7, with D tentatively TRBD2 (6 bases). The germline V gene encodes CDR1 SGHNT and CDR2 YYREEE (reference sequence). This CDR3 has 16 residues. V was cut by 0 bases and J by 6 bases, with 19 bases left in between.

The chain couples TRBV5-5 to TRBJ1-3; weak D call: TRBD1 (6 bases). Trimming took off 4 bases at V and 2 bases at J, with 16 bases between the two ends. The germline V gene encodes CDR1 SGHKS and CDR2 YYEKEE (reference sequence). This CDR3 contains 16 residues. The CDR3 region is CASSLGTLVPGNTIYF. In nucleotides, the CDR3 is TGTGCCAGCAGCCTAGGGACACTGGTTCCTGGAAACACCATATATTTT.